The 3 T cell receptor beta chains listed next were all sequenced from one sample in a study of CD8+ T cells in alopecia areata. RNA was isolated and reverse transcribed to cDNA, the sequencing template. Assay: immunoSEQ multiplex PCR; the TCRdb copy retains only in-frame clones and omits some. The table lists 90,000 to 130,000 clones, with no singletons. Material for sequencing was lesional skin. The receptors were gathered from a C3H/HeJ mouse with alopecia areata. MHC haplotype here: H2-k.

This clone was seen a few times. The genes are named according to mouse. The CDR3 goes on 4 residues after the read ends, and that part is filled in from the germline J gene. The chain joins TRBV17 to TRBJ2-5; D uncertain. The CDR3 runs 14 residues. The germline gives CDR1 MNHDT, CDR2 YYDKIL. V was trimmed by 3 bases and J by 2 bases, leaving 9 bases between them. The CDR3 bases that were read are TGTGCTAGCAGTAGTGGTGGGTTCCAAGAC. Amino acids: CASSSGGFQD. The entire CDR3 is CASSSGGFQDTQYF.

This clone was observed many times. Mouse names are used for the genes. From the germline J gene comes the end of the CDR3, since the read stops 4 residues before it. This chain links TRBV13-2 with TRBJ2-1; 8 bases align to TRBD1. Germline V CDR1 and CDR2: NNHNN, SYGAGS (reference sequence). This CDR3 contains 14 residues. V lost 1 base, J lost 4 bases, and 1 base stayed unmatched. The CDR3 spells CASGDRQGYAEQFF. CDR3 bases read: TGTGCCAGCGGTGATAGACAGGGGTATGCT.

Regarding this clone: Gene names are mouse gene names. The CDR3 bases that were read are TGTGCCAGCAGTGATGCAAGGGGGGCCTCC. Translated, it gives CASSDARGAS. The entire CDR3 is CASSDARGASDYTF. This chain links TRBV13-3 with TRBJ1-2; maybe TRBD1 (6 bases). Read sequence stops 4 residues before the CDR3 end, and the germline J gene provides the missing end. V gave up 0 bases and J gave up 4 bases, with 10 bases separating them. The CDR3 sequence is 14 residues long. Germline V gives CDR1 NNHDY, CDR2 SYVADS.